This T cell receptor beta chain was recovered during a study of neoadjuvant nivolumab and ipilimumab in lung cancer. Study-wide findings and caveats: Compared with tumor-adjacent uninvolved lung, resected tumors showed greater richness and clonality. Only two of four nivolumab-treated tumors gained richness and clonality by surgery.

The CDR3 sequence is 14 residues long. J was trimmed by 4 bases and V by 0 bases; bases with no gene match: 0. Germline CDR1 SGHRS, CDR2 YFSETQ. Note on this clone: Its target is not known.

Clones were read by immunoSEQ multiplex PCR, and TCRdb kept only the in-frame ones, dropping some. Of about 18,000 clones listed, approximately 73% are singletons. The V gene is TRBV5-1, the J gene TRBJ1-2, with 10 nucleotides matching TRBD1. The material was tumor tissue, obtained after neoadjuvant nivolumab, alone or with ipilimumab, at or shortly before surgery. This receptor was taken from an adult with non-small cell lung cancer. The CDR3 region is CASSLGDRGYGYTF. The CDR3 DNA reads as TGCGCCAGCAGCTTGGGGGACAGGGGCTATGGCTACACCTTC. Full variable domain (rest looked up from reference TRBV5-1 and TRBJ1-2): KAGVTQTPRYLIKTRGQQVTLSCSPISGHRSVSWYQQTPGQGLQFLFEYFSETQRNKGNFPGRFSGRQFSNSRSEMNVSTLELGDSALYLCASSLGDRGYGYTFGSGTRLTVV.